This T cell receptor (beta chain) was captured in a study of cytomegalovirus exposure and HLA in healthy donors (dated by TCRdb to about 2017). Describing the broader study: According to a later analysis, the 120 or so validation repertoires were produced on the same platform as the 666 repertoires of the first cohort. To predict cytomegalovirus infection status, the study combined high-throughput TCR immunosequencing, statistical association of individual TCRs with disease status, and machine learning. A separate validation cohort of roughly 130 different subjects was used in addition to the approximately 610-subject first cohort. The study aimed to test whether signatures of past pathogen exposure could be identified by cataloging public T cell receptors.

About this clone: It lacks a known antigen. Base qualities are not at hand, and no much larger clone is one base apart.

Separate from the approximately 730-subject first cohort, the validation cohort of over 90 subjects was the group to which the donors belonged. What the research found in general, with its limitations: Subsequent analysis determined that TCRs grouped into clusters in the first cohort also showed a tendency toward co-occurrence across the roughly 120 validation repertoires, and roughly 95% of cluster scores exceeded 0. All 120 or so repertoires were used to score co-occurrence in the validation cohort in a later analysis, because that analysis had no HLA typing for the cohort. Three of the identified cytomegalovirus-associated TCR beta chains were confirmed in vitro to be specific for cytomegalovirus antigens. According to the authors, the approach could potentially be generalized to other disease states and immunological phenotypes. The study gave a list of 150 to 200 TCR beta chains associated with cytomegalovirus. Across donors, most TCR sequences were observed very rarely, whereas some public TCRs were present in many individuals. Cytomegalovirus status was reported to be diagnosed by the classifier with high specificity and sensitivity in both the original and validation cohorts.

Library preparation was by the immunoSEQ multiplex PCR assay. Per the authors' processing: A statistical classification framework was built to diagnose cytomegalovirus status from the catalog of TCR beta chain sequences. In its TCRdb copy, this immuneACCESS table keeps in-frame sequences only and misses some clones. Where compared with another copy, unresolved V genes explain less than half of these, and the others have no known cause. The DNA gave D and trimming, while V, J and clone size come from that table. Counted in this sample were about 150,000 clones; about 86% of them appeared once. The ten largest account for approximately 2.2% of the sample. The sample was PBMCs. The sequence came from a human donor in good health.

The CDR3 here reads CASIAGNEQFF. The DNA sequence follows: TGTGCCAGTATAGCGGGGAATGAGCAGTTCTTC. The rearranged chain carries TRBV19 and TRBJ2-1; TRBD2 agrees with 8 junctional bases. CDR3 length: 11 amino acids, cysteine to phenylalanine. The DNA shown is the 33-base CDR3, in frame from base 1. The germline V gene (reference sequence) supplies CDR1 LNHDA and CDR2 SQIVND. Relative to germline, V is missing 7 bases and J is missing 7 bases, with 0 bases of the junction outside any gene match.